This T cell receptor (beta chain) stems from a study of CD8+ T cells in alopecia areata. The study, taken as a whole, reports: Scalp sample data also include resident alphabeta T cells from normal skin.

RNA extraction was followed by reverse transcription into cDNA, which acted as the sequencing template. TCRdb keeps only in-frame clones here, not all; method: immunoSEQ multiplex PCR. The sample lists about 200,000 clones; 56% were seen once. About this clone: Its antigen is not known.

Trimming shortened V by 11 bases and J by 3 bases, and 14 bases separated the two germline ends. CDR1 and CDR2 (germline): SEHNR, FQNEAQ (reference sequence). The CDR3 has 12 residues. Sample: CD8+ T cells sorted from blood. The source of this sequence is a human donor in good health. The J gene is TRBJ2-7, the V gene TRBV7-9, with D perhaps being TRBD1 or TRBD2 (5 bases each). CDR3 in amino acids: CASDRGGYEQYF. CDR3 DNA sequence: TGTGCCTCTGATCGGGGCGGCTACGAGCAGTACTTC.